This entry describes one TCR beta chain. Using immunoSEQ multiplex PCR, the repertoire was profiled, and TCRdb retains in-frame clones only, with some absent. Among around 76,000 clones listed, 94% were seen once. Germline assignment: CDR1 LGHDT and CDR2 YNNKEL (reference sequence). Trimming left V 0 bases short and J 3 bases short, with 14 bases between. The CDR3 extends over 16 amino acids. This sample is drawn from a study of control samples from healthy donors and cancer patients. This TCR derives from a woman in her 40s in good health. The sequencing input was blood. The genes are TRBV3-1 (or the pseudogene TRBV3-2) and TRBJ1-2; D may be TRBD1 (6 bases). The chain's CDR3 is CASSQEGGQGYYGYTF. In nucleotides, the CDR3 is TGTGCCAGCAGCCAAGAAGGCGGTCAGGGGTACTATGGCTACACCTTC.